The source of this T cell receptor beta chain is a study of blood T cell repertoires in COVID-19. For the study at large: Samples of COVID-19 (acute and convalescent) were obtained from the United States, Italy and Spain.

The authors' processing: Nucleated cell number was recorded as an estimate derived from reference gene primer amplification. Generated by immunoSEQ multiplex PCR, the TCRdb table keeps only in-frame clones and is missing some. V and J calls plus clone size are reproduced from that table; the DNA served to infer D and trimming. Of 200,000 to 250,000 clones in the sample, approximately 82% were seen once. This sequence was found in an elderly woman with acute or convalescent COVID-19. Specimen: peripheral blood.

The CDR3 bases are TGTGCCAGCAGCAAACAGGGTAGGAATCAGCCCCAGCATTTT. Amino acid sequence: CASSKQGRNQPQHF. This chain links TRBV7-9 with TRBJ1-5, with D possibly being TRBD1 (6 bases). V gave up 5 bases and J gave up 4 bases, with 12 bases separating them. CDR3 length: 14 amino acids. The V gene's germline CDR1 is SEHNR and CDR2 FQNEAQ (reference sequence).